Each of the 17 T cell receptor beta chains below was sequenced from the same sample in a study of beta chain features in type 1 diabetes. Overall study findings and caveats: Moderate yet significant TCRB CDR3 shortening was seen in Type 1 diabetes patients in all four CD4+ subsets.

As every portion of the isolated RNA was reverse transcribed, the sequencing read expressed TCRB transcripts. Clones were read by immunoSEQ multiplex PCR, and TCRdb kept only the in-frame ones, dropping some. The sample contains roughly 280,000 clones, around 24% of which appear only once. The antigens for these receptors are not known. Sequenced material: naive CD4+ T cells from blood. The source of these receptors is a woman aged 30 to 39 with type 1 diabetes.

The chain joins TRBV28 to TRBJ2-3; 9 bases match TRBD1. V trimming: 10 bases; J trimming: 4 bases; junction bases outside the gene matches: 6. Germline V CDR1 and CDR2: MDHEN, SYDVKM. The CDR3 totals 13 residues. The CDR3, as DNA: TGTGCCACCGGGGACAGGGAAGCAGATACGCAGTATTTT. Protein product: CATGDREADTQYF.

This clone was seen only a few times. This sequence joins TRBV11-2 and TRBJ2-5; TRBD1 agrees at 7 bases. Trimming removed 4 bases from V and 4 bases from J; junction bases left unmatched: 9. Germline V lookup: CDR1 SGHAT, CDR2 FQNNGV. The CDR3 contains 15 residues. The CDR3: CASSSPKAGGETQYF. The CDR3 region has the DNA TGTGCCAGCAGCTCCCCCAAGGCAGGGGGAGAGACCCAGTACTTC. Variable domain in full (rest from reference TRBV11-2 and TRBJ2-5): EAGVAQSPRYKIIEKRQSVAFWCNPISGHATLYWYQQILGQGPKLLIQFQNNGVVDDSQLPKDRFSAERLKGVDSTLKIQPAKLEDSAVYLCASSSPKAGGETQYFGPGTRLLVL.

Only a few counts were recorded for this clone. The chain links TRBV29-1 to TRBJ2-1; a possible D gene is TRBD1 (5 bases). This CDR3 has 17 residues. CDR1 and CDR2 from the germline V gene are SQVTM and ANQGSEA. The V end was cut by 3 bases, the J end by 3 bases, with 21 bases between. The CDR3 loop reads CSVDLYSPGILYNEQFF. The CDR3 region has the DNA TGCAGCGTTGATCTGTATAGTCCAGGGATTCTCTACAATGAGCAGTTCTTC.

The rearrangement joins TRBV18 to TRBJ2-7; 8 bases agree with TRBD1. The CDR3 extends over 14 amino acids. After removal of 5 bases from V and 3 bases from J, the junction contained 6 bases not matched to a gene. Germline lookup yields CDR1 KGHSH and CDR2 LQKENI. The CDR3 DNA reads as TGTGCCAGCTCAGAAACGACAGGGGACTACGAGCAGTACTTC. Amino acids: CASSETTGDYEQYF.

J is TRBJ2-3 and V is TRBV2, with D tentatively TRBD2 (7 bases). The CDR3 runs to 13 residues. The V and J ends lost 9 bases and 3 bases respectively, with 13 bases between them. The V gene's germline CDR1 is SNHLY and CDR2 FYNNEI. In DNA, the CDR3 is TGTGCCAGTGGGGGGGGCCTTACAGATACGCAGTATTTT. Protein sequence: CASGGGLTDTQYF.

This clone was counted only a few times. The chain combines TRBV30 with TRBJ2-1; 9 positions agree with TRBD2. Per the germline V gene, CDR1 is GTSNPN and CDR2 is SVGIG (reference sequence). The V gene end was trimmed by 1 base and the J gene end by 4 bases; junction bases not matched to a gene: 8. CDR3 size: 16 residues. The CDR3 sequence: CAWSGDSGSRYNEQFF. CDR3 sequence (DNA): TGTGCCTGGAGTGGGGATAGCGGGAGTAGGTACAATGAGCAGTTCTTC.

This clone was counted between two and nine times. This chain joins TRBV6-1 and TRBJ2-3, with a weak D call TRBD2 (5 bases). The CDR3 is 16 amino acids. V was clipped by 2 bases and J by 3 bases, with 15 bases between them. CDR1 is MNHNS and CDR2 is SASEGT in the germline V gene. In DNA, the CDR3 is TGTGCCAGCAGTGAATACGGGGTTTCCACAACAGATACGCAGTATTTT. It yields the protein CASSEYGVSTTDTQYF.

The chain's CDR3 is CAWSVTGSYNEQFF. Here the CDR3 DNA reads TGTGCCTGGAGTGTCACAGGGAGTTACAATGAGCAGTTCTTC. The rearrangement joins TRBV30 to TRBJ2-1, with D tentatively TRBD1 (6 bases). There are 14 residues in the CDR3. CDR1 GTSNPN and CDR2 SVGIG come from the germline V gene (reference sequence). Trimming took 0 bases from V and 4 from J, leaving 10 bases between them.

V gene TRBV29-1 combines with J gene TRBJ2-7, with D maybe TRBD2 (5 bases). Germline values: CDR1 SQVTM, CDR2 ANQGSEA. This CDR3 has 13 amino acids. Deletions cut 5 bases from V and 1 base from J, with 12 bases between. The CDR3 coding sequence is TGCAGCGTTTACGAGGGAGTGTCCTACGAGCAGTACTTC. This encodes CSVYEGVSYEQYF.

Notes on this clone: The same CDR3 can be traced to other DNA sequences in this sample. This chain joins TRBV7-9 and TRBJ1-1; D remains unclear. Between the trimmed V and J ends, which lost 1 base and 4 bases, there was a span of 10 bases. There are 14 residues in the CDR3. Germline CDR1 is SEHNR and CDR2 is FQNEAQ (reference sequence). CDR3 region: CASSLEGGGTEAFF. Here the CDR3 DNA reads TGTGCCAGCAGCTTAGAAGGCGGTGGCACTGAAGCTTTCTTT.

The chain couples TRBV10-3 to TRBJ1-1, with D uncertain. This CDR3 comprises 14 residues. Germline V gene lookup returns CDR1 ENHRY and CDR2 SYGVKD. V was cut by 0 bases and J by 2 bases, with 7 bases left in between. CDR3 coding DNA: TGTGCCATCAGTGAGTCTAACGGTAACACTGAAGCTTTCTTT. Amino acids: CAISESNGNTEAFF.

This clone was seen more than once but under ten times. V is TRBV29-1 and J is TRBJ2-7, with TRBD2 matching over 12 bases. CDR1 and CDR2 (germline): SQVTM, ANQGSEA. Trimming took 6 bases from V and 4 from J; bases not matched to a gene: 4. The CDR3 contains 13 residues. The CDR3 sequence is CSVLTSGSYEQYF. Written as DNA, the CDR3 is TGCAGCGTACTGACTAGCGGGAGTTACGAGCAGTACTTC.

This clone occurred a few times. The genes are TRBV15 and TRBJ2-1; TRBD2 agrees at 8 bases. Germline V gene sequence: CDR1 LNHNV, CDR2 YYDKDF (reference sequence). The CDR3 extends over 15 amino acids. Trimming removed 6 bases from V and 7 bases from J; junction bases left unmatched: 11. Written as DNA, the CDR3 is TGTGCCACCAGTGCCGTGACTAGCGATAGGAATGAGCAGTTCTTC. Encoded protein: CATSAVTSDRNEQFF.

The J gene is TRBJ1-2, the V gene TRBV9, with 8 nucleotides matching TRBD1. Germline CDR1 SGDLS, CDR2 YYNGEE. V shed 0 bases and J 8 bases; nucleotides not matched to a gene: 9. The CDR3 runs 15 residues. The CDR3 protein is CASSVVPHRGGGYTF. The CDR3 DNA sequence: TGTGCCAGCAGCGTAGTCCCGCACAGGGGGGGCGGCTACACCTTC.

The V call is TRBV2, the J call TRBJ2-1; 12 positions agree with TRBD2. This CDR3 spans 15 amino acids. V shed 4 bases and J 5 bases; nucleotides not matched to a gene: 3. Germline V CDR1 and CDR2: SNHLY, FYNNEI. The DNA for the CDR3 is TGTGCCAGCAGTGGACTAGCGGGAGACCACAATGAGCAGTTCTTC. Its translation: CASSGLAGDHNEQFF.

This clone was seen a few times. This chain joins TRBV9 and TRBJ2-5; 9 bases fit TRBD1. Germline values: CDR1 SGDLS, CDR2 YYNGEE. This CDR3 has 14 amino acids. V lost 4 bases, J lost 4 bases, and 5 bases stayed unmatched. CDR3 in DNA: TGTGCCAGCAGCTCGGGACAGGGAGGAGAGACCCAGTACTTC. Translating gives CASSSGQGGETQYF. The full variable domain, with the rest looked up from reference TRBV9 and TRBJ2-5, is DSGVTQTPKHLITATGQRVTLRCSPRSGDLSVYWYQQSLDQGLQFLIQYYNGEERAKGNILERFSAQQFPDLHSELNLSSLELGDSALYFCASSSGQGGETQYFGPGTRLLVL.

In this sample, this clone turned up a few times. In DNA, the CDR3 is TGCAGCGTTGAGGAGGTCCATGAGCAGTTCTTC. Translated: CSVEEVHEQFF. The rearrangement uses TRBV29-1 and TRBJ2-1; TRBD2 might be the D (5 bases). The germline V gene has CDR1 SQVTM and CDR2 ANQGSEA. This CDR3 region has 11 residues. The V end lost 3 bases, the J end lost 8 bases, and 8 bases lay between the germline ends.